This note documents a single T cell receptor beta chain sequence. This table comes from immunoSEQ multiplex PCR, and its TCRdb copy is limited to in-frame clones, with some not included. Of 200,000 or so clones in the sample, 75% to 90% were seen once. Individuals drawn from 24 US areas were roughly 18 to 95 years old. This sample stems from a study of blood T cell repertoires in COVID-19. About the research overall: T cells, B-cell-depleted T cells, or PBMCs supplied cDNA or gDNA.

Germline loops: CDR1 SGDLS, CDR2 YYNGEE. Trimming shortened V by 0 bases and J by 4 bases, and 14 bases separated the two germline ends. The length of the CDR3 is 15 residues. The TCR comes from a woman aged 25 to 39 who had been exposed to COVID-19. The chain couples TRBV9 to TRBJ2-7; D is possibly TRBD2 (6 bases). Sequenced material: PBMCs or T cells enriched from blood (not recorded which). CDR3 bases: TGTGCCAGCAGCGTAGAGGCGGGATACTCTTACGAGCAGTACTTC. Amino acid sequence: CASSVEAGYSYEQYF.